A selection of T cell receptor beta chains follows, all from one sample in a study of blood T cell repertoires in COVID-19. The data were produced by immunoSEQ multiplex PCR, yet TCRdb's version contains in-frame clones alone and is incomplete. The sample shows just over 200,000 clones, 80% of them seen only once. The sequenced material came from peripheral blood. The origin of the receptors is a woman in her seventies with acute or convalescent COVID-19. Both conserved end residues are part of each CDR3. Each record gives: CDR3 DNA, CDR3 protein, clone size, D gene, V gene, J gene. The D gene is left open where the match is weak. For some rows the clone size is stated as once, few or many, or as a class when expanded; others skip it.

cdr3_nt: TGCGCCAGCCGTCGGGGCGGACAGGGGGCCCTAACCCACACTGAAGCTTTCTTT
cdr3_aa: CASRRGGQGALTHTEAFF
clone_size: -
d_call: TRBD1
v_call: TRBV5-1
j_call: TRBJ1-1

cdr3_nt: TGCGCCAGCAGCTTGGACGGACACCTCTCTGGAAACACCATATATTTT
cdr3_aa: CASSLDGHLSGNTIYF
clone_size: few
d_call: -
v_call: TRBV5-1
j_call: TRBJ1-3

cdr3_nt: TGTGCCAGCAGCCCGAGGACTATCTCTGGAAACACCATATATTTT
cdr3_aa: CASSPRTISGNTIYF
clone_size: -
d_call: -
v_call: TRBV7-2
j_call: TRBJ1-3

cdr3_nt: TGCAGCGTGAAGACTAGCGGGAGTTTAACCGGGGAGCTGTTTTTT
cdr3_aa: CSVKTSGSLTGELFF
clone_size: -
d_call: TRBD2
v_call: TRBV29-1
j_call: TRBJ2-2

cdr3_nt: TGTGCCAGCAGCGTAGGTATTAGCGGGGGGAATGAGCAGTTCTTC
cdr3_aa: CASSVGISGGNEQFF
clone_size: -
d_call: TRBD2
v_call: TRBV9
j_call: TRBJ2-1

cdr3_nt: TGTGCCAGCAGCTTAGGGACTAGCCAAAAGCAGTTCTTC
cdr3_aa: CASSLGTSQKQFF
clone_size: -
d_call: TRBD2
v_call: TRBV7-3
j_call: TRBJ2-1

cdr3_nt: TGCGCCAGCAGCTTGGTTTCGGTCGGCACCGGGGAGCTGTTTTTT
cdr3_aa: CASSLVSVGTGELFF
clone_size: -
d_call: -
v_call: TRBV5-1
j_call: TRBJ2-2

cdr3_nt: TGTGCCAGCAGAACCCAGGGACAGGGGGCGCGTGGCTACACCTTC
cdr3_aa: CASRTQGQGARGYTF
clone_size: few
d_call: TRBD1
v_call: TRBV28
j_call: TRBJ1-2

cdr3_nt: TGTGCCAGCAGTTTTGGGGTGACAGCAAGCACAGATACGCAGTATTTT
cdr3_aa: CASSFGVTASTDTQYF
clone_size: -
d_call: -
v_call: TRBV28
j_call: TRBJ2-3

cdr3_nt: TGCAGTGCTAGTGTGGGGAGCACCGGGGAGCTGTTTTTT
cdr3_aa: CSASVGSTGELFF
clone_size: few
d_call: -
v_call: TRBV20-1
j_call: TRBJ2-2

cdr3_nt: TGTGCCAGCAGTGAAGAAGGGTTCACGGGGGCTTTCTTT
cdr3_aa: CASSEEGFTGAFF
clone_size: -
d_call: -
v_call: TRBV2
j_call: TRBJ1-1

cdr3_nt: TGTGCCAGCAGCTTAACTGCGGGGGCGAGGGAGTATTTT
cdr3_aa: CASSLTAGAREYF
clone_size: -
d_call: -
v_call: TRBV7-3
j_call: TRBJ2-3

cdr3_nt: TGTGCCAGCAGCGATACTAGGACAGGGCATGGAAACACCATATATTTT
cdr3_aa: CASSDTRTGHGNTIYF
clone_size: -
d_call: TRBD1
v_call: TRBV2
j_call: TRBJ1-3

cdr3_nt: TGTGCCAGCAGTGGAGAGATTAGCACAGATACGCAGTATTTT
cdr3_aa: CASSGEISTDTQYF
clone_size: -
d_call: -
v_call: TRBV2
j_call: TRBJ2-3

cdr3_nt: TGTGCCAGCAGTTACTTTAGAGGAGGGGTAAAGGAAAAACTGTTTTTT
cdr3_aa: CASSYFRGGVKEKLFF
clone_size: -
d_call: -
v_call: TRBV6-5
j_call: TRBJ1-4

cdr3_nt: TGTGCCATCAGTAAGACACTTAAAGCAGACACAGATACGCAGTATTTT
cdr3_aa: CAISKTLKADTDTQYF
clone_size: -
d_call: -
v_call: TRBV10-3
j_call: TRBJ2-3

cdr3_nt: TGTGCCAGTAGGGACACAGTTAACACTGAAGCTTTCTTT
cdr3_aa: CASRDTVNTEAFF
clone_size: few
d_call: -
v_call: TRBV19
j_call: TRBJ1-1

cdr3_nt: TGTGCCATCAGTGAGTCCCCGGACAGGGGGAAGGCCTATGGCTACACCTTC
cdr3_aa: CAISESPDRGKAYGYTF
clone_size: -
d_call: TRBD1
v_call: TRBV10-3
j_call: TRBJ1-2

cdr3_nt: TGCGCCAGCAGCTTCGGAGGAAATCAGCCCCAGCATTTT
cdr3_aa: CASSFGGNQPQHF
clone_size: -
d_call: -
v_call: TRBV5-1
j_call: TRBJ1-5

cdr3_nt: TGTGCCAGCAGCCCGGGAGCCCCCCAAGAGACCCAGTACTTC
cdr3_aa: CASSPGAPQETQYF
clone_size: -
d_call: -
v_call: TRBV5-4
j_call: TRBJ2-5

cdr3_nt: TGTGCCAGCAGCTCAGGGACTAGCGGGGGTTCGCCCCGAATCACAGATACGCAGTATTTT
cdr3_aa: CASSSGTSGGSPRITDTQYF
clone_size: -
d_call: TRBD2
v_call: TRBV3-1/TRBV3-2
j_call: TRBJ2-3

cdr3_nt: TGCAGTGCCCGTAGGCGGGACGAGCAGTACTTC
cdr3_aa: CSARRRDEQYF
clone_size: -
d_call: -
v_call: TRBV20-1
j_call: TRBJ2-7

cdr3_nt: TGTGCCAGCAGCGCAACGACAGGGACTAATGAAAAACTGTTTTTT
cdr3_aa: CASSATTGTNEKLFF
clone_size: -
d_call: TRBD1
v_call: TRBV6-5
j_call: TRBJ1-4

cdr3_nt: TGTGCCAGCTCTCCCAACCGGGGGAGAATCAACAATGAGCAGTTCTTC
cdr3_aa: CASSPNRGRINNEQFF
clone_size: once
d_call: -
v_call: TRBV18
j_call: TRBJ2-1

cdr3_nt: TGTGCCAGCAGTTTAGGGCCCGGGACAGGGTTTGGGGCCAACGTCCTGACTTTC
cdr3_aa: CASSLGPGTGFGANVLTF
clone_size: -
d_call: TRBD1
v_call: TRBV27
j_call: TRBJ2-6

cdr3_nt: TGTGCCAGTAGTATCCAAACGGCAGGCAGCAATCAGCCCCAGCATTTT
cdr3_aa: CASSIQTAGSNQPQHF
clone_size: -
d_call: -
v_call: TRBV19
j_call: TRBJ1-5

cdr3_nt: TGCGCCAGCAGTGAACAAAATAATTCACCCCTCCACTTT
cdr3_aa: CASSEQNNSPLHF
clone_size: -
d_call: -
v_call: TRBV10-1
j_call: TRBJ1-6

cdr3_nt: TGTGCCAGCAGCGGGGGGACCACAGATACGCAGTATTTT
cdr3_aa: CASSGGTTDTQYF
clone_size: -
d_call: TRBD2
v_call: TRBV28
j_call: TRBJ2-3

cdr3_nt: TGTGCCAGCAGCTTTCCGACTAGCGGGAGTGTCACAGATACGCAGTATTTT
cdr3_aa: CASSFPTSGSVTDTQYF
clone_size: -
d_call: TRBD2
v_call: TRBV7-2
j_call: TRBJ2-3

cdr3_nt: TGTGCCAGCAGCCCGCCGGGACAGGGGGACGAGCAGTACTTC
cdr3_aa: CASSPPGQGDEQYF
clone_size: -
d_call: TRBD1
v_call: TRBV7-9
j_call: TRBJ2-7

cdr3_nt: TGCGCCAGCAGCTCTGTAGCGACCTCCTACAATGAGCAGTTCTTC
cdr3_aa: CASSSVATSYNEQFF
clone_size: -
d_call: -
v_call: TRBV5-1
j_call: TRBJ2-1

cdr3_nt: TGCGCCAGCAGCGGACTAGCGGGCCCCTACAATGAGCAGTTCTTC
cdr3_aa: CASSGLAGPYNEQFF
clone_size: -
d_call: TRBD2
v_call: TRBV5-1
j_call: TRBJ2-1

cdr3_nt: TGTGCCAGCAGCGACAGGTACACTGAAGCTTTCTTT
cdr3_aa: CASSDRYTEAFF
clone_size: -
d_call: -
v_call: TRBV27
j_call: TRBJ1-1

cdr3_nt: TGTGCCAGCAGTACCTTACTCACCCGGGACAGGGGGCGGAAGCCCCAGCATTTT
cdr3_aa: CASSTLLTRDRGRKPQHF
clone_size: -
d_call: TRBD1
v_call: TRBV28
j_call: TRBJ1-5

cdr3_nt: TGCAGCGTTGACAGGGGGCGTACTGAAGCTTTCTTT
cdr3_aa: CSVDRGRTEAFF
clone_size: -
d_call: TRBD1
v_call: TRBV29-1
j_call: TRBJ1-1